This TCR beta chain was profiled in a study of Ad26.COV2.S vaccination and SARS-CoV-2 variants. Study-level information: Ad26.COV2.S shots went into the muscle once or twice, 56 days apart.

Study-wide findings and caveats: Vaccine recipients and placebo recipients showed similar non-spike TCR breadth.

A note on this clone: Its matching antigen is unknown.

Germline V lookup: CDR1 SGHNT, CDR2 YYREEE (reference sequence). J was trimmed by 6 bases and V by 4 bases; bases with no gene match: 11. This CDR3 spans 15 amino acids. Treatment meaning: around 19 received Ad26.COV2.S at low or high dose, single or two shots; a few received placebo; per-sample allocation not given. Specimens were obtained on day 63 following the first vaccine or placebo injection. Boston provided a donor who was an adult aged 18-55 years. The protocol was immunoSEQ multiplex PCR, while the TCRdb copy is restricted to in-frame clones and leaves out a portion. The repertoire holds 300,000 to 400,000 clones, with about 86% as singletons.

The rearrangement uses TRBV5-4 and TRBJ1-2; 8 nucleotides match TRBD1. The clonotype comes from a person aged 18 to 65 who received the Ad26.COV2.S COVID-19 vaccine or a placebo. The material sequenced was peripheral blood, taken in a trial of Ad26.COV2.S vaccine versus placebo. DNA for the CDR3: TGTGCCAGCAGCCCGACAGGGGATGGTTACGATGGCTACACCTTC. The encoded protein is CASSPTGDGYDGYTF.